Below, one TCR beta chain is given with its context. This record comes from a study of Ad26.COV2.S vaccination and SARS-CoV-2 variants. Study details: The vaccine Ad26.COV2.S was put into the muscle once, or twice with 56 days between.

Generated by immunoSEQ multiplex PCR, the TCRdb table keeps only in-frame clones and is missing some. This sample has about 480,000 clones; around 88% occur once, and the top ten carry about 13%. Sample treatment: 15 to 20 received Ad26.COV2.S at low or high dose, single or two shots; about five received placebo; per-sample allocation not given. After the first vaccine or placebo injection, samples were drawn on day 63. In germline, CDR1 is SGHVS, CDR2 FQNEAQ. V dropped 5 bases and J dropped 5; count of bases not matched to a gene: 13. The CDR3 is 16 residues long. This chain connects TRBV7-8 to TRBJ2-7, with 9 bases fitting TRBD1. The clonotype comes from a person between 18 and 60 years old who received the Ad26.COV2.S COVID-19 vaccine or a placebo. The source material was peripheral blood, sampled in a trial of Ad26.COV2.S vaccine versus placebo. Here the CDR3 DNA reads TGTGCCAGCAGCCCCCGTACCGGGACAGGGCCCCACGAGCAGTACTTC. It yields the protein CASSPRTGTGPHEQYF.